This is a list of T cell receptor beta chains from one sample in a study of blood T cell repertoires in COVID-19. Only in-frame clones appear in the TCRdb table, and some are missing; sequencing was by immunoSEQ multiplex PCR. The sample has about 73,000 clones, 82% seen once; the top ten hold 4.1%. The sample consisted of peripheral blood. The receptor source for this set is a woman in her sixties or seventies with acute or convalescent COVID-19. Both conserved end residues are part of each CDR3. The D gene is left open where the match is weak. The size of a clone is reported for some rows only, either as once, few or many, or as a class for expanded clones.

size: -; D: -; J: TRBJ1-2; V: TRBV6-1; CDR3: CASRNDRTYYGYTF
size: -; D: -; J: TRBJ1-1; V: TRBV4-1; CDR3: CASSQESYREHQAFF
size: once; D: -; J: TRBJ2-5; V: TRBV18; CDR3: CASSLQVSPQETQYF
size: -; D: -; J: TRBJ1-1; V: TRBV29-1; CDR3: CSGGQKNTEAFF
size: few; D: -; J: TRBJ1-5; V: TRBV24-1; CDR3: CATSDSTGIGNQPQHF
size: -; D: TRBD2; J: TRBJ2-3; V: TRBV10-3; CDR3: CAISESPSGSSTDTQYF
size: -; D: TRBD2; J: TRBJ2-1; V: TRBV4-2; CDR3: CASSQVDSGVYNEQFF
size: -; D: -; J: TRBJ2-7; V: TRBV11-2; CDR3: CASSFVHEQYF
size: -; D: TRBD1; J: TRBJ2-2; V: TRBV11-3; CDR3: CASSWTGSNTGELFF
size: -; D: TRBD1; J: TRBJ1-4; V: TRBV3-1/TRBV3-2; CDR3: CASSSGGKLFF
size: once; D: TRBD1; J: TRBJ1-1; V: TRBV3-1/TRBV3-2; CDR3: CASSPHSPGQGSTEAFF
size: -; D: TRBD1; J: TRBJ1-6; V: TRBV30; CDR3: CAWRRGDRGSYNSPLHF
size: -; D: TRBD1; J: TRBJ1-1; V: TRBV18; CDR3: CASSVDRDLGFF
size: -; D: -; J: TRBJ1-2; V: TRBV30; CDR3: CAGEKGRSYGYTF
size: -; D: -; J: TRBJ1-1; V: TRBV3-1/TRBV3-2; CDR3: CASSRGTPNTEAFF
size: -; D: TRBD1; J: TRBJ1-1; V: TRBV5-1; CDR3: CASSPRTGRNTEAFF
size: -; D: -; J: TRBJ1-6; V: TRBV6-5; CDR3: CASSFRKRPLHF
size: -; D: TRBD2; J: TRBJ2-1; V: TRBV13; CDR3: CASRGPSGGISNEQFF
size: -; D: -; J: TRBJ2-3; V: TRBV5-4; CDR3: CASSLVSAADTQYF
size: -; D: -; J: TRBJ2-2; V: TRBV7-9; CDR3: CASSVRMNTGELFF
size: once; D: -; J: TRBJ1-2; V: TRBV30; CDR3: CAWSPQALYGYTF
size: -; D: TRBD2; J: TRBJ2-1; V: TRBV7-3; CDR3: CASSSGLAVNNEQFF